The table lists the clone carrying this TCR beta chain with a few counts. The antigen is undetermined. HIV-negative, healthy adults without recent acute infections or vaccinations were the donors. Measured with immunoSEQ multiplex PCR; TCRdb has only the in-frame clones, and not every one. The sample shows some 1.5 million clones, roughly 96% of them seen only once. The data originate from a study of shared clonotypes between healthy human individuals. The germline V gene encodes CDR1 SGHDT and CDR2 YYEEEE. There are 15 residues in the CDR3. Trimming cost V 3 bases and J 4 bases; bases outside gene matches: 6. Study results and caveats: Researchers found naive subsets generally carried larger estimated richness than memory subsets.

The TCR comes from a man aged 25 to 45 in good health. The sequencing sample was made of naive CD4+ T cells sorted from blood. Subset: CD45RA+ positively selected. J is TRBJ1-3 and V is TRBV5-6; 8 bases are shared with TRBD1. CDR3 sequence: CASSYTGGSGNTIYF. The DNA of the CDR3 is TGTGCCAGCAGCTATACAGGGGGTTCAGGAAACACCATATATTTT.